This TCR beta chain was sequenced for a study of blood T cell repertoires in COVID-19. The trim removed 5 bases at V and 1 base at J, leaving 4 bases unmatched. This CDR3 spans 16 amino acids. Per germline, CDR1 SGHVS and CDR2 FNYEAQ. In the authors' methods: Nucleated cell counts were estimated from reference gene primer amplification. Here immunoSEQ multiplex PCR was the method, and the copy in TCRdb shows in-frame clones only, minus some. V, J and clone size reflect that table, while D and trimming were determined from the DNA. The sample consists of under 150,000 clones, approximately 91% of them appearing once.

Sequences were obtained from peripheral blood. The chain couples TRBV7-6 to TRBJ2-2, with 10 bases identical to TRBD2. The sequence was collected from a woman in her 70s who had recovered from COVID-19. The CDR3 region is CASSLRTSGNTGELFF. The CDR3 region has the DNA TGTGCCAGCAGCCTCCGGACTAGCGGGAACACCGGGGAGCTGTTTTTT.